This record looks at one T cell receptor beta chain sequence and its context. The antigen is undetermined. The sample belongs to a study of PD-L1 blockade in urothelial cancer. Study-wide background: Atezolizumab was started by patients in 2014 at 1,200 mg intravenously every 3 weeks. Samples came from 3 weeks, at the second dose, and 6 weeks into treatment.

Broader study findings: Prediction of better survival came from below-median pretreatment blood TCR clonality.

Time point of the sample: peripheral blood 6 weeks after treatment start. This CDR3 contains 15 residues. The germline V gene has CDR1 SGHDN and CDR2 FVKESK. V lost 2 bases, J lost 4 bases, and 4 bases stayed unmatched. The protocol was immunoSEQ multiplex PCR, while the TCRdb copy is restricted to in-frame clones and leaves out a portion. Counted here are under 55,000 clones, 82% occurring once; the ten biggest clones make up less than 15%. The chain links TRBV14 to TRBJ2-3, with 9 nucleotides matching TRBD2. This TCR was sampled from a man between 60 and 75 years old with urothelial cancer. The specimen comprised PBMCs, sampled around atezolizumab (anti-PD-L1) treatment. CDR3 loop: CASSQWRGGSDTQYF. CDR3 bases: TGTGCCAGCAGCCAATGGCGGGGGGGCTCAGATACGCAGTATTTT.